This T cell receptor (beta chain) was documented in a study of blood T cell repertoires in COVID-19 (dated by TCRdb to between 2020 and 2021). Looking at the study overall: Collaborator samples came from the United States, Italy and Spain and covered acute and convalescent phases of COVID-19. Where available, HLA class I and class II types were taken from metadata supplied by the sample provider and were not determined by assay-based typing. The repertoires were released in a freely available public database intended as a resource for research on the immune response to SARS-CoV-2. Nearly every sample came with metadata listing a de-identified subject ID, COVID-19 status, age in years and sex. The prospective study material was composed of cDNA or gDNA derived from T cells, B-cell-depleted T cells, or PBMCs. Subjects who had been exposed to COVID-19, were actively infected with it, or had recovered from it provided the deeply sampled blood TCRbeta repertoires that made up the dataset. Samples were obtained from the ongoing ImmuneRACE study (first 160 participants) and from 1,254 subjects provided by 6 global collaborators. Results the study describes overall, beyond this receptor: The amount of clinical and demographic metadata varied by source and participant and was provided uncurated.

The immunoSEQ Assay, a bias-controlled multiplex PCR, was used to amplify TCRbeta CDR3 regions from genomic DNA. As for the authors' bioinformatics: The number of nucleated cells in each sample was estimated by amplification of reference gene primers within the assay. Sequence reads were collapsed and filtered to measure the absolute abundance of every unique TCRbeta CDR3 rearrangement. Productive Simpson clonality was computed per sample as the square root of Simpson's diversity index over productive rearrangements. TCRdb provides this immuneACCESS table in a form limited to in-frame rearrangements. Some clones are lacking; in checked studies, under half of them reflect an unresolved V gene, and why the rest are absent is not known. V and J calls and clone size are given by that table; D and trimming were obtained from the DNA. Here the sample has some 39,000 clones; approximately 86% occur a single time. The top ten clonotypes cover about 5% of the sample.

Whole blood was collected in K2EDTA tubes by collaborating institutions according to the institutions' own protocols. For TCRbeta analysis, collaborators shipped samples in one of three forms: frozen whole blood, isolated PBMCs, or DNA extracted from either of those sample types. Deletion took 8 bases off V and 5 bases off J, with a span of 10 bases between the germline ends. The CDR3, from cysteine to phenylalanine, totals 12 residues. Here the CDR3 DNA is all that survives: 36 bases in frame from base 1. The germline V gene specifies WSHSY as CDR1 and SAAADI as CDR2. This clone was counted between two and nine times. Its specific antigen is unknown. Base quality data are lacking; no much larger clone is found one base away.

The specimen was peripheral blood. The sequence was collected from a man in his forties with active COVID-19. The V and J genes are TRBV10-2 and TRBJ1-5; no D segment can be confidently identified. Read as DNA, the sequence is TGCGCCAGCCAGACCGGGTATCAGCCCCAGCATTTT. The resulting protein is CASQTGYQPQHF.